Presented here are 3 T cell receptor beta chains from one specimen sequenced in a study of blood T cell repertoires in COVID-19. Profiling relied on immunoSEQ multiplex PCR, and the TCRdb table lists in-frame clones only, not all of them. The data contain about 68,000 clones, around 86% of them singletons. Sequences were obtained from peripheral blood. The receptors were gathered from a woman aged 55-75 years with acute or convalescent COVID-19.

This clone was detected a few times. V and J are TRBV7-9 and TRBJ2-1; maybe TRBD1 (5 bases). V was shortened by 3 bases and J by 0 bases, with 12 bases between the two germline ends. Per germline, CDR1 SEHNR and CDR2 FQNEAQ (reference sequence). The CDR3 has 16 amino acids. CDR3 nucleotide sequence: TGTGCCAGCAGCTTTAGGGGTACGAGCTCCTACAATGAGCAGTTCTTC. Its protein product is CASSFRGTSSYNEQFF.

The rearrangement joins TRBV3-1 (or the pseudogene TRBV3-2) to TRBJ1-2, with a tentative D call TRBD1 (5 bases). V lost 1 base to trimming and J lost 6 bases, with 24 bases between them. CDR1 and CDR2 (germline): LGHDT, YNNKEL (reference sequence). The CDR3 extends over 18 amino acids. CDR3 DNA: TGTGCCAGCAGCCAAGGAGCGTTGAGGCAGGGAGGAAAGCATGGCTACACCTTC. Translated: CASSQGALRQGGKHGYTF.

This chain connects TRBV6-6 to TRBJ1-2, with unresolved D. Germline CDR1 reads MNHNY; CDR2 reads SVGAGI (reference sequence). This CDR3 contains 13 residues. Deletions cut 3 bases from V and 1 base from J, with 6 bases between. The CDR3 spells CASSYQDNYGYTF. The CDR3 DNA reads TGTGCCAGCAGTTATCAGGATAACTATGGCTACACCTTC.